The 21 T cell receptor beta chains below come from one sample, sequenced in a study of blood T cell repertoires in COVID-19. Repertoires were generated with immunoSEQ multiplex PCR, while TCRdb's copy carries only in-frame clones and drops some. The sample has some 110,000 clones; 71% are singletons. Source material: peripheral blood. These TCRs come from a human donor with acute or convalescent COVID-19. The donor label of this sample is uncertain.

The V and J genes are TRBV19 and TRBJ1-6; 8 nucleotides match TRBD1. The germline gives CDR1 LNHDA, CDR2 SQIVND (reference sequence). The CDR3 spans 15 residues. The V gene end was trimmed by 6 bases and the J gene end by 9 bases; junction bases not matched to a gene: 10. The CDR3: CASRMKDRESSPLHF. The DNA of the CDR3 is TGTGCCAGTAGAATGAAGGACAGGGAAAGTTCACCCCTCCACTTT. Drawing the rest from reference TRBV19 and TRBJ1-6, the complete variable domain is DGGITQSPKYLFRKEGQNVTLSCEQNLNHDAMYWYRQDPGQGLRLIYYSQIVNDFQKGDIAEGYSVSREKKESFPLTVTSAQKNPTAFYLCASRMKDRESSPLHFGNGTRLTVT.

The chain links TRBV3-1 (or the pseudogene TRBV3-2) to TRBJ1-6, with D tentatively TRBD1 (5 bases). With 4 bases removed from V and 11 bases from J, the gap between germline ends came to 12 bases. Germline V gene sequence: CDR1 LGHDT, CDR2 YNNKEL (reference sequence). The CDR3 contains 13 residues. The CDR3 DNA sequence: TGTGCCAGCAGCCCATGGACATCTCCACCCCTCCACTTT. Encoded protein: CASSPWTSPPLHF.

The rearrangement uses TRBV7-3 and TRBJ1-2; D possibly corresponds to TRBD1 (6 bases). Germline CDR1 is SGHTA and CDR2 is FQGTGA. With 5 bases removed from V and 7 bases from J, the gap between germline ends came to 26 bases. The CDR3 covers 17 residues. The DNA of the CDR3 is TGTGCCAGCAGCCCCCAGCCGGGCGGACAGCAGGGCGGTGGCTACACCTTC. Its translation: CASSPQPGGQQGGGYTF.

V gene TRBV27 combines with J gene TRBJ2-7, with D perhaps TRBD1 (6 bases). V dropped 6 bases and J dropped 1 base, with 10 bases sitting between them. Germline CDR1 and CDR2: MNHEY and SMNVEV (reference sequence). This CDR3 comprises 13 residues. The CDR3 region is CASRQGLSYEQYV. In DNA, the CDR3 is TGTGCCAGCAGACAGGGATTATCCTACGAGCAGTACGTC.

CDR3 in DNA: TGTGCCAGCATGGAGACTAGCACAGATACGCAGTATTTT. Protein sequence: CASMETSTDTQYF. The gene calls are TRBV2 and TRBJ2-3; D not certain. Germline V CDR1 and CDR2: SNHLY, FYNNEI. The CDR3 length is 13 residues. Trimming shortened V by 7 bases and J by 0 bases, and 8 bases separated the two germline ends.

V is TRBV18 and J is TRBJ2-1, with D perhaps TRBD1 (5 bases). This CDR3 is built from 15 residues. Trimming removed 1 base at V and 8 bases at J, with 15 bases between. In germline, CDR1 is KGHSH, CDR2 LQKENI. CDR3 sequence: CASSPHPQGVDEQFF. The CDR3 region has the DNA TGTGCCAGCTCACCACACCCCCAGGGTGTGGATGAGCAGTTCTTC. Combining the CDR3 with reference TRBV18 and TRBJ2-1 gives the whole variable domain NAGVMQNPRHLVRRRGQEARLRCSPMKGHSHVYWYRQLPEEGLKFMVYLQKENIIDESGMPKERFSAEFPKEGPSILRIQQVVRGDSAAYFCASSPHPQGVDEQFFGPGTRLTVL.

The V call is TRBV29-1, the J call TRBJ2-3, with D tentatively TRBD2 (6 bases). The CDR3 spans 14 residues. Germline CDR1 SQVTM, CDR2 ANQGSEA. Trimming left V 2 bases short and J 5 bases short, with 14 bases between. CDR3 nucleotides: TGCAGCGTTGAATGGATGGGGCGGGGAGATACGCAGTATTTT. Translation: CSVEWMGRGDTQYF.

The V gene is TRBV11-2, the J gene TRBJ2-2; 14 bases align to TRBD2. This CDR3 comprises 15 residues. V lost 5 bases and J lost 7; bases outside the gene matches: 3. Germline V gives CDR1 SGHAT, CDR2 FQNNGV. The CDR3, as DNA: TGTGCCAGCAGCGGGACTAGCGGGGGTCTCGGGGAGCTGTTTTTT. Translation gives CASSGTSGGLGELFF.

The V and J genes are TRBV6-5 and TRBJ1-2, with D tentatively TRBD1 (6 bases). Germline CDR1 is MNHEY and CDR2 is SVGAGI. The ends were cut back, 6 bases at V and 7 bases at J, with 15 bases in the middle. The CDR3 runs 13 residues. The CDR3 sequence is CASRVGQTSGYTF. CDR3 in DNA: TGTGCCAGCAGGGTTGGACAGACCAGTGGCTACACCTTC.

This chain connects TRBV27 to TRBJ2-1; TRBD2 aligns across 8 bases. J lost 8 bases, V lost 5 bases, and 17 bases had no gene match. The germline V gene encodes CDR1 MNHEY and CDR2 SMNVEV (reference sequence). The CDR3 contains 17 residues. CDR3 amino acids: CASSLRGPRTGGDEQFF. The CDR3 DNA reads TGTGCCAGCAGTCTTCGGGGGCCCAGGACCGGGGGGGATGAGCAGTTCTTC.

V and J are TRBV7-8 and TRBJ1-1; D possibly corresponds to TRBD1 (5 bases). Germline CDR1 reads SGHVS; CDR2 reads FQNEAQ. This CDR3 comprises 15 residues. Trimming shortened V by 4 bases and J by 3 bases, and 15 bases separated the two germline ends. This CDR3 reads CASSSIQGMHTEAFF. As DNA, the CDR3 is TGTGCCAGCAGCTCAATTCAGGGTATGCACACTGAAGCTTTCTTT.

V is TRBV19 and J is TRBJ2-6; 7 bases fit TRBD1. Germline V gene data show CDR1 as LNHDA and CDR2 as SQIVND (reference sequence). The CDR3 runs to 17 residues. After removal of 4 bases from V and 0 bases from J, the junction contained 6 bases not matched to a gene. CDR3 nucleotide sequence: TGTGCCAGTAGTAGAGGGGGCTCCCTCTCTGGGGCCAACGTCCTGACTTTC. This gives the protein CASSRGGSLSGANVLTF. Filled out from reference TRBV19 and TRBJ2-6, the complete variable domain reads DGGITQSPKYLFRKEGQNVTLSCEQNLNHDAMYWYRQDPGQGLRLIYYSQIVNDFQKGDIAEGYSVSREKKESFPLTVTSAQKNPTAFYLCASSRGGSLSGANVLTFGAGSRLTVL.

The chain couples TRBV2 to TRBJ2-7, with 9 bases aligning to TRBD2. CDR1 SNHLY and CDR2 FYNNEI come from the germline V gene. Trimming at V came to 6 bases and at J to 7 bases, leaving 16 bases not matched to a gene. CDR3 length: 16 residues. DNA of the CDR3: TGTGCCAGCAGAAGAAGCGGGGGGCGGGGGGGCCGAGAGCAGTACTTC. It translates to CASRRSGGRGGREQYF.

CDR3 loop: CASSPLGGARDTEAFF. CDR3 DNA: TGTGCCAGCAGCCCGCTGGGGGGGGCGAGGGACACTGAAGCTTTCTTT. The genes are TRBV4-2 and TRBJ1-1; TRBD1 is a possible D gene (6 bases). The CDR3 loop spans 16 amino acids. Germline lookup yields CDR1 LGHNA and CDR2 YNFKEQ. Between the trimmed V and J ends, which lost 4 bases and 3 bases, there was a span of 18 bases.

CDR3 loop: CARSPVWRGSTDTQYF. DNA for the CDR3: TGTGCCAGAAGCCCAGTGTGGCGGGGTAGCACAGATACGCAGTATTTT. This chain connects TRBV7-5 to TRBJ2-3; the listed D gene, TRBD2, was not tested against the DNA. TRBV7-5 is a pseudogene locus. The CDR3 totals 16 residues.

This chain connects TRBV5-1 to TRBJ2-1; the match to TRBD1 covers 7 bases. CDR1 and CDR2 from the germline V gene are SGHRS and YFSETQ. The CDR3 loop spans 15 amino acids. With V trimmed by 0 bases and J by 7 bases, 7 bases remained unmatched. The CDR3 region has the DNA TGCGCCAGCAGCTTGGGGCAGGGGGTATCAAATGAGCAGTTCTTC. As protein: CASSLGQGVSNEQFF. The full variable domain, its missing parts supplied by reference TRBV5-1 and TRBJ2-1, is KAGVTQTPRYLIKTRGQQVTLSCSPISGHRSVSWYQQTPGQGLQFLFEYFSETQRNKGNFPGRFSGRQFSNSRSEMNVSTLELGDSALYLCASSLGQGVSNEQFFGPGTRLTVL.

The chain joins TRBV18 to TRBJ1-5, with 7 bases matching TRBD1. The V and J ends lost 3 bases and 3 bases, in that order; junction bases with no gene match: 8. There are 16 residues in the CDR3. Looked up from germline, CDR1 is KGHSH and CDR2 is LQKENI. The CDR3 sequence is CASSPTQGGYNQPQHF. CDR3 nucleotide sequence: TGTGCCAGCTCACCTACGCAGGGGGGTTACAATCAGCCCCAGCATTTT.

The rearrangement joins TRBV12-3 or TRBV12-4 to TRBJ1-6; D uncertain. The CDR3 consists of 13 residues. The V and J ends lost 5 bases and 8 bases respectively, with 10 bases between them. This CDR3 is CASSLDGDSPLHF. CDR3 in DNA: TGTGCCAGCAGTCTTGACGGGGATTCACCCCTCCACTTT.

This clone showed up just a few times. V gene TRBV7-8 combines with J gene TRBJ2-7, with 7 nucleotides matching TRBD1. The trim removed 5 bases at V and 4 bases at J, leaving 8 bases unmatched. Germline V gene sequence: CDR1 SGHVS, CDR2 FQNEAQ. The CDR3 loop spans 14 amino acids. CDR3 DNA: TGTGCCAGCAGCCCGACGACAGGGAGATACGAGCAGTACTTC. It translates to CASSPTTGRYEQYF.

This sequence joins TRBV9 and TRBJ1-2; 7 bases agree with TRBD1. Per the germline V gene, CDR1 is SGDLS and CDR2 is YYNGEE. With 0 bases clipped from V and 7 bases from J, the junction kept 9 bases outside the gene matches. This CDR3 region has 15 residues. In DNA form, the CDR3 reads TGTGCCAGCAGCGTAGCCCGGACAGGTCCCCTTGGCTACACCTTC. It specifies CASSVARTGPLGYTF.

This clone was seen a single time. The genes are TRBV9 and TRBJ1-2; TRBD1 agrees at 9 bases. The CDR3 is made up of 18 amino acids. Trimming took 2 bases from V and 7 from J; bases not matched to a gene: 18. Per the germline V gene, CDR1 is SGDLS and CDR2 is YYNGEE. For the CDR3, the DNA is TGTGCCAGCAGCGTGGGTGACAGACAGGGGGATCTAATAGCTGGCTACACCTTC. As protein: CASSVGDRQGDLIAGYTF.